The 10 T cell receptor beta chains below come from one sample, sequenced in a study of tumor-infiltrating lymphocytes in primary liver carcinoma. With a constant-region primer, TCR beta cDNA was made from approximately 500 ng of total RNA. A slightly modified ARM-PCR protocol with three nested multiplex PCR rounds produced these TCR beta libraries. The first two PCR rounds used TRBV1-TRBV30 primers with a Cbeta primer, roughly 10 cycles each. TCRdb independently ran MiXCR on the multiplex PCR reads; one entry per CDR3 protein. Of approximately 110,000 distinct CDR3 sequences listed, 64% are singletons. It was from 20-30 mg of unsorted bulk tissue that RNA and DNA were co-extracted. Specimen: liver tumor tissue from sampling region 3. Subset reported: tumor region T3, left-lateral pole. Receptor source: an older woman with primary liver carcinoma and hepatitis B virus infection.

A remark on this clonotype: The junction and the germline gene differ at one end; a read error may be behind it. The chain joins TRBV12-3 or TRBV12-4 to TRBJ2-5; 10 bases are shared with TRBD1. The CDR3 runs 15 residues. In DNA, the CDR3 is TGTGTCAGCAGTTTCGGGACAGGGGATTTAGAGACCCAGTATTTC. Translating it yields CVSSFGTGDLETQYF.

This chain uses TRBV11-2 with TRBJ2-5, with no clear D. The CDR3 is made up of 13 amino acids. The V and J ends lost 5 bases and 5 bases respectively, with 12 bases between them. Germline values: CDR1 SGHAT, CDR2 FQNNGV. The CDR3 reads CASSPWEGETQYF. The CDR3 bases are TGTGCCAGCAGCCCCTGGGAAGGGGAGACCCAGTACTTC.

The chain links TRBV5-4 to TRBJ2-1, with D possibly matching TRBD2 (6 bases). Germline V gene data show CDR1 as SGHNT and CDR2 as YYREEE (reference sequence). This CDR3 has 15 amino acids. Trimming stripped 2 bases from V and 5 bases from J, with 14 bases between. This chain's CDR3 is CASSLGTSINNEQFF. DNA of the CDR3: TGTGCCAGCAGCTTAGGGACTTCAATAAACAATGAGCAGTTCTTC.

This clonotype was found once. This chain links TRBV13 with TRBJ1-4; the D gene is possibly TRBD1 (6 bases). Germline V gene lookup returns CDR1 PRHDT and CDR2 FYEKMQ (reference sequence). This CDR3 spans 15 amino acids. The CDR3 region has the DNA TGTGCTAACAGCCCAGGACAGACTAGTAATGAAAAACTGTTTTTT. Protein sequence: CANSPGQTSNEKLFF.

In this sample, this clonotype turned up a few times. This sequence joins TRBV5-1 and TRBJ2-7; D is ambiguous. The CDR3 consists of 14 residues. Looked up from germline, CDR1 is SGHRS and CDR2 is YFSETQ. V was trimmed by 0 bases and J by 4 bases, leaving 11 bases between them. CDR3 DNA sequence: TGCGCCAGCAGCTTGGTATCAGGTTCATACGAGCAGTACTTC. It yields the protein CASSLVSGSYEQYF. Using reference TRBV5-1 and TRBJ2-7 for the parts outside the CDR3, the full variable domain is KAGVTQTPRYLIKTRGQQVTLSCSPISGHRSVSWYQQTPGQGLQFLFEYFSETQRNKGNFPGRFSGRQFSNSRSEMNVSTLELGDSALYLCASSLVSGSYEQYFGPGTRLTVT.

The table lists this clonotype with many counts. The rearrangement links TRBV6-2 or TRBV6-3 to TRBJ1-1; TRBD1 matches 8 bases. Trimming took 8 bases from V and 5 from J; bases not matched to a gene: 10. There are 14 residues in the CDR3. CDR1 and CDR2 (germline): MNHEY, SVGEGT. The CDR3 DNA reads as TGTGCCAGCGGATCCGGACAGGGAGTAACTGAAGCTTTCTTT. This codes for CASGSGQGVTEAFF.

On this clonotype: The conserved closing phenylalanine or tryptophan is absent in this CDR3, likely reflecting a read error. This chain links TRBV4-2 with TRBJ2-3; 13 nucleotides align to TRBD2. This CDR3 is built from 19 residues. CDR1 and CDR2 from the germline V gene are LGHNA and YNFKEQ. The DNA of the CDR3 is TGTACCAGCAGCCAAGATTGGACTAGCGGGAGCTCGGGCACAGATATGCAGTATCTT. Amino acid sequence: CTSSQDWTSGSSGTDMQYL.

In regard to this clonotype: It may be a read error: a sequence one base away is much more abundant. The gene calls are TRBV12-3 or TRBV12-4 and TRBJ1-2; maybe TRBD1 (5 bases). The CDR3 has 13 residues. CDR3 sequence: CASSLGREYGCTF. CDR3 nucleotides: TGTGCCAGCAGTTTGGGCAGGGAATATGGCTGCACCTTC.

The table lists this clonotype with a few counts. The V call is TRBV5-1, the J call TRBJ1-1, with D unclear. The V end was cut by 0 bases, the J end by 5 bases, with 14 bases between. CDR3 length: 15 amino acids. Per germline, CDR1 SGHRS and CDR2 YFSETQ. Here the CDR3 DNA reads TGCGCCAGCAGCTTGGATTCCTTTCTGGGGACTGAAGCTTTCTTT. It specifies CASSLDSFLGTEAFF.

CDR3 DNA sequence: TGTGCCAGCAGCTTATATCTGGTAGCGGCAGGGCCGAATGAGCAGTTCTTC. This translates into CASSLYLVAAGPNEQFF. This chain links TRBV11-2 with TRBJ2-1; TRBD2 is a possible D gene (6 bases). CDR1 SGHAT and CDR2 FQNNGV come from the germline V gene. CDR3 length: 17 amino acids. The V end was cut by 2 bases, the J end by 7 bases, with 21 bases between.